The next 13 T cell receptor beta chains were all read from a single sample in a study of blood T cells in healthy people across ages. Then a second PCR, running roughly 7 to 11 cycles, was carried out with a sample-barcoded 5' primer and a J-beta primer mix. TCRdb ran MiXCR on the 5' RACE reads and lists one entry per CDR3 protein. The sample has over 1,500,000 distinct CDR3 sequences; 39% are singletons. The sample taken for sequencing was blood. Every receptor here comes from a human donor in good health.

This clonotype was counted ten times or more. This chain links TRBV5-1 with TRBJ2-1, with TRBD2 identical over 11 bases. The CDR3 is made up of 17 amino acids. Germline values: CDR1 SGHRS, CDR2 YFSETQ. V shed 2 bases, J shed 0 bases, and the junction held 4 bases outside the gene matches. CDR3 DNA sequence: TGCGCCAGCAGCTTAGGACTAGCGGGCAGCTCCTACAATGAGCAGTTCTTC. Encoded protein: CASSLGLAGSSYNEQFF.

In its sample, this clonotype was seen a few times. DNA for the CDR3: TGTGCCAGCAGAGGGGGTAACGGGCTAGCCAAAAACATTCAGTACTTC. Protein: CASRGGNGLAKNIQYF. This chain connects TRBV28 to TRBJ2-4; D might be TRBD1 (6 bases). This CDR3 region has 16 residues. CDR1 and CDR2 (germline): MDHEN, SYDVKM. V lost 6 bases, J lost 0 bases, and 15 bases lay in between.

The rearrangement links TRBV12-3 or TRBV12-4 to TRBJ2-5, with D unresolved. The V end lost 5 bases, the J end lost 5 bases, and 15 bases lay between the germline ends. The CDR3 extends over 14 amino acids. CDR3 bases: TGTGCCAGCAGTCCCCCGTGGACCCAGGAGACCCAGTACTTC. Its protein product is CASSPPWTQETQYF.

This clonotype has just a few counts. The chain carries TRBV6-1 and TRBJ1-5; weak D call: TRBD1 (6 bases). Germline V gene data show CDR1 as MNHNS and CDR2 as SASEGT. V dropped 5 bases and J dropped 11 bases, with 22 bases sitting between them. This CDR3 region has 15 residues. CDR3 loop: CASSPTSGGAETQHF. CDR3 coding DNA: TGTGCCAGCAGTCCGACTAGCGGGGGGGCTGAGACCCAGCATTTT.

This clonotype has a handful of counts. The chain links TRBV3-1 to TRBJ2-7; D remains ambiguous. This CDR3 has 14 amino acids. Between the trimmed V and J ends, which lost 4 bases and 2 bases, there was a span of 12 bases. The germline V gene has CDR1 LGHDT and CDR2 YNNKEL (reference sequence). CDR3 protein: CASSLGLHAYEQYF. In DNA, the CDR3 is TGTGCCAGCAGCCTAGGTTTACACGCCTACGAGCAGTACTTC.

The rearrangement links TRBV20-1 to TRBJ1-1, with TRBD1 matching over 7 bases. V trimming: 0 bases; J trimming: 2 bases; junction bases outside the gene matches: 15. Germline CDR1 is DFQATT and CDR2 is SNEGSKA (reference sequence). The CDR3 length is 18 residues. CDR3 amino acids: CSAREQDRLMALNTEAFF. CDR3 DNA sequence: TGCAGTGCTAGAGAGCAGGACAGGCTCATGGCCTTAAACACTGAAGCTTTCTTT.

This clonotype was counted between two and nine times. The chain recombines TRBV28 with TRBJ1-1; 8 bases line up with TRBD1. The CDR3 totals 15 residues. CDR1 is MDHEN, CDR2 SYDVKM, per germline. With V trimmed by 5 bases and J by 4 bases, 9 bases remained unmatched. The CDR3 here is CASSLGQGVGTEAFF. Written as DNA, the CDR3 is TGTGCCAGCAGTCTCGGACAGGGAGTTGGCACTGAAGCTTTCTTT.

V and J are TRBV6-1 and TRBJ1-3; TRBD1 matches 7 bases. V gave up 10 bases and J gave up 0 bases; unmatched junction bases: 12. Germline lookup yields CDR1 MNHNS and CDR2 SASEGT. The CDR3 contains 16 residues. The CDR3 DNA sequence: TGTGCCACTACAGGGGCGGGAGACCTCTCTGGAAACACCATATATTTT. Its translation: CATTGAGDLSGNTIYF.

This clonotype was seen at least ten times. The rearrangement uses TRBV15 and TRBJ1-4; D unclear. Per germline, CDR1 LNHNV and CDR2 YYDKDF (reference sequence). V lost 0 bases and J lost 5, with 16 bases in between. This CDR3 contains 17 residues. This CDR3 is CATSRDGRRTGNEKLFF. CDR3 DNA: TGTGCCACCAGCAGAGATGGGCGGAGAACGGGAAATGAAAAACTGTTTTTT. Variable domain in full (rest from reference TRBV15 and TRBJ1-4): DAMVIQNPRYQVTQFGKPVTLSCSQTLNHNVMYWYQQKSSQAPKLLFHYYDKDFNNEADTPDNFQSRRPNTSFCFLDIRSPGLGDTAMYLCATSRDGRRTGNEKLFFGSGTQLSVL.

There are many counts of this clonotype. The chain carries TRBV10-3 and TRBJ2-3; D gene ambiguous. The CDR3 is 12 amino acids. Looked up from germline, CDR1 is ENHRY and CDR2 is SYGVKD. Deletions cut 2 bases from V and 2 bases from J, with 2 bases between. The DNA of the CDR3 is TGTGCCATCAGTGAGACCACAGATACGCAGTATTTT. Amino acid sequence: CAISETTDTQYF.

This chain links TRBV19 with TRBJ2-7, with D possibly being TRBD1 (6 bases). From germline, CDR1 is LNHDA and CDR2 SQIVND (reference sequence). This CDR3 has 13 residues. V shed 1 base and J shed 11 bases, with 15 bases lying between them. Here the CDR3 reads CASSIVGMDSEYF. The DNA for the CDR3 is TGTGCCAGTAGTATAGTGGGGATGGACAGTGAGTACTTC.

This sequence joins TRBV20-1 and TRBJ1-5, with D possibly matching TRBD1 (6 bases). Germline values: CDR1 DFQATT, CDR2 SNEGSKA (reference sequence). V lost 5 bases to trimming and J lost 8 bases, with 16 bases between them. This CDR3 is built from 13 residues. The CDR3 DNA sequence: TGCAGTGCTGCACAGGGTATGAAGGAGCCCCAGCATTTT. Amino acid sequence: CSAAQGMKEPQHF.

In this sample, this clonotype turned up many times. This CDR3 is CSGQAAGDIYNEQFF. DNA for the CDR3: TGCAGCGGACAAGCAGCGGGGGATATCTACAATGAGCAGTTCTTC. This sequence joins TRBV29-1 and TRBJ2-1; 8 positions agree with TRBD2. The trim removed 7 bases at V and 3 bases at J, leaving 11 bases unmatched. CDR1 and CDR2 (germline): SQVTM, ANQGSEA. This CDR3 has 15 residues.